This T cell receptor (beta chain) was documented in a study of T-cell memory formation after mild COVID-19. Study-level results: Within pre-infection memory, some responding clones were found, suggesting cross-reactive memory joined. Unconfirmed was the SARS-CoV-2 specificity of second-wave clones that peaked on day 37.

This clonotype has more than one count but fewer than ten. The antigen remains undetermined. TCRdb called the 5' RACE reads again in MiXCR, with one record for every CDR3 protein. Among about 400,000 distinct CDR3 sequences, 23% were seen once, and the ten largest hold 13%. Material: PBMCs or a T cell subset sorted from them (not recorded which). This TCR derives from an adult woman who had mild COVID-19 (a few samples of this study predate the infection). Cell type and time point are not known.

This CDR3 is CSASGGSSYNEQFF. As DNA, the CDR3 is TGCAGTGCTTCGGGGGGAAGCTCCTACAATGAGCAGTTCTTC. The rearrangement links TRBV20-1 to TRBJ2-1; 7 nucleotides match TRBD2. The germline CDR1 and CDR2 sequences are DFQATT and SNEGSKA (reference sequence). There are 14 residues in the CDR3. The J segment lost 0 bases and the V segment lost 5 bases, leaving 4 bases of the junction unmatched.